The 22 T cell receptor beta chains below were found in one sample sequenced in a study of Graves' ophthalmopathy and Graves' hyperthyroidism. Beta-chain TCR CDR3 regions were amplified from RNA transcripts. HTBI-primed first-round RT-PCR preceded second-round multiplex PCR. TCRdb ran MiXCR on the multiplex PCR reads and lists one entry per CDR3 protein. The table has about 220,000 distinct CDR3 sequences, roughly 21% seen once. Sequenced input: peripheral blood. Receptors originate from a woman between 50 and 59 years old with Graves' ophthalmopathy.

This clonotype was detected ten times or more. V usage is TRBV5-1 and J usage is TRBJ1-1, with D maybe TRBD1 (6 bases). The germline CDR1 and CDR2 sequences are SGHRS and YFSETQ. V shed 5 bases and J shed 3 bases, with 11 bases lying between them. This CDR3 spans 13 amino acids. CDR3 sequence: CASRIGGYTEAFF. CDR3 nucleotides: TGCGCCAGCAGGATAGGGGGATACACTGAAGCTTTCTTT.

This clonotype came up many times. The rearrangement links TRBV5-1 to TRBJ1-6; tentative D call: TRBD1 (6 bases). Trimming cost V 0 bases and J 9 bases, with 10 bases left between them. There are 14 residues in the CDR3. CDR1 SGHRS and CDR2 YFSETQ come from the germline V gene. In nucleotides, the CDR3 is TGCGCCAGCAGCTTGGAGGGCAGGGGTTCACCCCTCCACTTT. It codes for CASSLEGRGSPLHF.

This clonotype was recorded at least ten times. The rearrangement links TRBV20-1 to TRBJ2-7; TRBD2 matches 9 bases. The V and J ends lost 0 bases and 0 bases, in that order; junction bases with no gene match: 9. Germline loops: CDR1 DFQATT, CDR2 SNEGSKA (reference sequence). The CDR3 spans 17 residues. The CDR3 loop is CSARDRASGMSSYEQYF. DNA of the CDR3: TGCAGTGCTAGAGATAGGGCTAGCGGGATGAGCTCCTACGAGCAGTACTTC.

A remark on this clonotype: A junction end diverges from the germline sequence, so it may reflect a read error. V is TRBV28 and J is TRBJ1-1, with 8 bases fitting TRBD1. Germline V gene data show CDR1 as MDHEN and CDR2 as SYDVKM. This CDR3 has 12 amino acids. CDR3 DNA sequence: TGTGCCAGCATTTTAAACAGGGGGATAGCTTTCTTT. As protein: CASILNRGIAFF.

The chain couples TRBV20-1 to TRBJ2-7; TRBD2 agrees at 12 bases. Per germline, CDR1 DFQATT and CDR2 SNEGSKA (reference sequence). This CDR3 is 16 amino acids long. Trimming at V came to 4 bases and at J to 2 bases, leaving 9 bases not matched to a gene. CDR3 bases: TGCAGTGCTACGCGAAGACTAGCGGGAGTGACCTACGAGCAGTACTTC. It yields the protein CSATRRLAGVTYEQYF.

This clonotype was seen ten or more times. The chain has TRBV6-1 and TRBJ2-2, with 8 positions matching TRBD2. The CDR3 consists of 17 residues. Germline trimming cut 8 bases from V and 2 bases from J; bases unmatched to any gene: 13. Germline V gene lookup returns CDR1 MNHNS and CDR2 SASEGT. The CDR3, as DNA: TGTGCCAGCGCGGGGGGACTTCCCTACACTAACACCGGGGAGCTGTTTTTT. Protein: CASAGGLPYTNTGELFF.

Many counts were recorded for this clonotype. This chain links TRBV12-3 or TRBV12-4 with TRBJ1-1; D perhaps matches TRBD1 (5 bases). V lost 6 bases to trimming and J lost 5 bases, with 19 bases between them. The CDR3 runs to 15 residues. The CDR3 loop is CASSLRDRAGTEAFF. The CDR3 DNA reads as TGTGCCAGCAGCCTCAGGGACCGCGCCGGGACTGAAGCTTTCTTT.

This clonotype was counted many times. The chain uses TRBV30 and TRBJ1-6; D is perhaps TRBD1 (5 bases). This CDR3 is 14 amino acids long. Trimming removed 0 bases from V and 10 bases from J, with 13 bases in between. Germline V gives CDR1 GTSNPN, CDR2 SVGIG (reference sequence). CDR3 DNA sequence: TGTGCCTGGAGTGTGACGGGGGTTCCCTCACCCCTCCACTTT. Translation gives CAWSVTGVPSPLHF. Combining the CDR3 with reference TRBV30 and TRBJ1-6 gives the whole variable domain SQTIHQWPATLVQPVGSPLSLECTVEGTSNPNLYWYRQAAGRGLQLLFYSVGIGQISSEVPQNLSASRPQDRQFILSSKKLLLSDSGFYLCAWSVTGVPSPLHFGNGTRLTVT.

This rearrangement joins TRBV2 to TRBJ1-1; D is ambiguous. The CDR3 covers 12 residues. The germline V and J ends were trimmed by 4 bases and 5 bases, with 8 bases remaining between them. The V gene's germline CDR1 is SNHLY and CDR2 FYNNEI. The chain's CDR3 is CASSGSVTEAFF. DNA for the CDR3: TGTGCCAGCAGTGGATCGGTTACTGAAGCTTTCTTT.

This clonotype showed up many times. This sequence joins TRBV20-1 and TRBJ1-1, with a tentative D call TRBD1 (6 bases). This CDR3 has 11 amino acids. With 0 bases removed from V and 8 bases from J, the gap between germline ends came to 7 bases. Germline lookup yields CDR1 DFQATT and CDR2 SNEGSKA (reference sequence). The CDR3 loop reads CSARDDREAFF. CDR3 DNA: TGCAGTGCTAGAGACGACAGGGAAGCTTTCTTT.

A remark on this clonotype: A read error may explain this, as a much larger clone is one base away. This rearrangement joins TRBV4-1 to TRBJ2-1; TRBD1 is a possible D gene (6 bases). This CDR3 region has 15 residues. CDR1 is MGHRA, CDR2 YSYEKL, per germline. The CDR3 DNA reads as TGCGCCAGCAGCCAACCGAACAGGGTTGGAGATGATCAGTTCTTC. Protein: CASSQPNRVGDDQFF.

This clonotype was counted at least ten times. The genes are TRBV19 and TRBJ2-7; 7 bases are a match to TRBD1. Per germline, CDR1 LNHDA and CDR2 SQIVND (reference sequence). J gave up 2 bases and V 4 bases, and 5 bases lay outside the gene matches. The CDR3 loop spans 14 amino acids. The DNA for the CDR3 is TGTGCCAGTAGTAGCACAGGGGAACCCTACGAGCAGTACTTC. Its protein product is CASSSTGEPYEQYF.

This clonotype was seen a handful of times. The chain couples TRBV18 to TRBJ2-7; D call uncertain. Germline loops: CDR1 KGHSH, CDR2 LQKENI. The germline V and J ends were trimmed by 0 bases and 6 bases, with 9 bases remaining between them. CDR3 length: 13 amino acids. The CDR3: CASSPPWVREQYF. CDR3 coding DNA: TGTGCCAGCTCACCACCATGGGTTCGCGAGCAGTACTTC.

This clonotype showed up many times. The gene calls are TRBV19 and TRBJ1-5, with D unclear. Trimming cost V 3 bases and J 4 bases, with 16 bases left between them. The CDR3 totals 16 residues. CDR1 LNHDA and CDR2 SQIVND come from the germline V gene (reference sequence). The CDR3 region has the DNA TGTGCCAGTAGTATTGGGTCGATCAACTCGAATCAGCCCCAGCATTTT. It yields the protein CASSIGSINSNQPQHF.

This clonotype was detected many times. V and J are TRBV28 and TRBJ2-5; no clear D gene. The CDR3 contains 12 residues. Germline V lookup: CDR1 MDHEN, CDR2 SYDVKM. V was trimmed by 4 bases and J by 1 base, leaving 4 bases between them. This CDR3 is CASSSAQETQYF. CDR3 DNA sequence: TGTGCCAGCAGTTCGGCCCAAGAGACCCAGTACTTC. The whole variable domain, remainder taken from reference TRBV28 and TRBJ2-5, is DVKVTQSSRYLVKRTGEKVFLECVQDMDHENMFWYRQDPGLGLRLIYFSYDVKMKEKGDIPEGYSVSREKKERFSLILESASTNQTSMYLCASSSAQETQYFGPGTRLLVL.

This chain joins TRBV6-2 or TRBV6-3 and TRBJ1-1, with D possibly TRBD1 on 5 matching bases. From germline, CDR1 is MNHEY and CDR2 SVGEGT. Trimming shortened V by 5 bases and J by 5 bases, and 9 bases separated the two germline ends. The CDR3 runs to 12 residues. The CDR3 nucleotides read TGTGCCAGCAGTCCCCAGGGTACTGAAGCTTTCTTT. Amino acids: CASSPQGTEAFF.

The J gene is TRBJ1-1, the V gene TRBV6-2 or TRBV6-3; 10 bases match TRBD1. CDR3 length: 15 residues. After removal of 7 bases from V and 3 bases from J, the junction contained 8 bases not matched to a gene. Germline CDR1 and CDR2: MNHEY and SVGEGT. This chain's CDR3 is CASMDFGTGDTEAFF. The CDR3 bases are TGTGCCAGCATGGACTTCGGGACAGGGGACACTGAAGCTTTCTTT.

This clonotype was seen repeatedly, ten times or more. This chain uses TRBV20-1 with TRBJ2-5; 12 nucleotides match TRBD2. The trim removed 2 bases at V and 5 bases at J, leaving 9 bases unmatched. The CDR3 totals 16 residues. Germline assignment: CDR1 DFQATT and CDR2 SNEGSKA (reference sequence). CDR3 residues: CSARTASGRARETQYF. The CDR3, as DNA: TGCAGTGCTAGAACTGCTAGCGGGAGGGCCCGTGAGACCCAGTACTTC.

The rearrangement links TRBV6-1 to TRBJ1-2, with D unclear. The CDR3 totals 12 residues. Germline V gene data show CDR1 as MNHNS and CDR2 as SASEGT. Trimming took 0 bases from V and 6 from J, leaving 5 bases between them. The CDR3 sequence: CASSEAVNGYTF. In DNA, the CDR3 is TGTGCCAGCAGTGAAGCGGTAAATGGCTACACCTTC.

As for this clonotype: It may be a read error: a sequence one base away is much more abundant. The CDR3 bases are TGTGCCAGCAGCTTAGCGAAGGCGAACACCGGGGAGCCGTTTTTT. The encoded protein is CASSLAKANTGEPFF. The chain is built from TRBV7-2 and TRBJ2-2; maybe TRBD2 (5 bases). Germline CDR1 SGHTA, CDR2 FQGNSA. The CDR3 has 15 residues. Full variable domain (outside the CDR3, taken from reference TRBV7-2 and TRBJ2-2): GAGVSQSPSNKVTEKGKDVELRCDPISGHTALYWYRQSLGQGLEFLIYFQGNSAPDKSGLPSDRFSAERTGGSVSTLTIQRTQQEDSAVYLCASSLAKANTGEPFFGEGSRLTVL.

The J gene is TRBJ2-7, the V gene TRBV28; 8 bases match TRBD2. The CDR3 runs 15 residues. Trimming at V came to 11 bases and at J to 2 bases, leaving 14 bases not matched to a gene. The germline V gene has CDR1 MDHEN and CDR2 SYDVKM. The CDR3 sequence is CAAIPAGVYPYEQYF. The DNA of the CDR3 is TGTGCCGCCATTCCAGCGGGAGTATACCCCTACGAGCAGTACTTC.

The table lists this clonotype with many counts. The chain is built from TRBV12-3 or TRBV12-4 and TRBJ2-7; TRBD2 agrees at 8 bases. This CDR3 is built from 15 residues. Losses at the gene ends were 6 bases for V and 2 bases for J; bases not matched to a gene: 9. In nucleotides, the CDR3 is TGTGCCAGCAGCCCGACTAGCGCTCTAGCCTACGAGCAGTACTTC. This sequence encodes CASSPTSALAYEQYF.